The TCR beta chain under discussion was sequenced for a study of human T cells and chemical hapten exposure. Study summary: Largely, small differences in pooled library volume made per-sample TCR yields vary. Study-level findings and limits: TCRs whose frequency exceeded 1 in 1000 remained the same following DPC sensitization.

Trimming left V 4 bases short and J 5 bases short, with 15 bases between. The germline V gene encodes CDR1 SGHDT and CDR2 YYEEEE. The CDR3 is made up of 14 amino acids. Extraction of total RNA was performed on unfractionated whole blood. This clonotype was detected ten times or more. Its antigen is not identified. Within the library, unique molecular identifiers were attached to each individual cDNA molecule. As processed by the authors: Per sample, the median was around 100,000 TCRs, with values from around 25,000 to 690,000. A single record per CDR3 protein comes from TCRdb applying MiXCR to the 5' RACE reads. These V and J calls originate from TCRdb's pipeline instead of the authors' own analysis. The data contain about 140,000 distinct CDR3 sequences, around 4.4% of them singletons.

J is TRBJ2-5 and V is TRBV5-6; TRBD2 is a possible D gene (6 bases). The source of this sequence is a female donor in good health. The chain's CDR3 is CASSPLAGGETQYF. CDR3 in DNA: TGTGCCAGCAGCCCCCTAGCCGGAGGGGAGACCCAGTACTTC. Combining the CDR3 with reference TRBV5-6 and TRBJ2-5 gives the whole variable domain DAGVTQSPTHLIKTRGQQVTLRCSPKSGHDTVSWYQQALGQGPQFIFQYYEEEERQRGNFPDRFSGHQFPNYSSELNVNALLLGDSALYLCASSPLAGGETQYFGPGTRLLVL.